The T cell receptor (beta chain) described here comes from a study of radiation and T cells in renal cell carcinoma. The wider study: Nephrectomy followed 15 Gy stereotactic body radiation by 4 weeks. Overall study findings and caveats: No pretreatment tumor biopsies were available for baseline clonotypes. Top tumor clonotypes rose in blood 2 weeks post-radiation, then contracted.

About this clone itself: What it binds is not known. At one of its ends the junction is not consistent with the germline gene, which may arise from a read error.

Time point specified: blood 2 weeks post-SBRT. This sample's treatment: 15 Gy SBRT to primary tumor, nephrectomy 4 weeks later. Radiation-treated patients gave blood at baseline, week 2 and week 4. The data were produced by immunoSEQ multiplex PCR, yet TCRdb's version contains in-frame clones alone and is incomplete. The sample comprises roughly 120,000 clones, roughly 77% of which are singletons, and 1.5% to 2% rests with the top ten. The specimen was blood, collected from a patient whose treatment included radiotherapy and nephrectomy. This TCR came from a woman between 55 and 75 years old with renal cell carcinoma.

CDR3 loop: CASSSTGYSPLHF. Here the CDR3 DNA reads TGTGCCAGCAGTAGTACTGGTTATTCACCCCTCCACTTT. The J gene is TRBJ1-6, the V gene TRBV19; D remains unclear. CDR3 size: 13 residues. From germline, CDR1 is LNHDA and CDR2 SQIVND (reference sequence).